The 2 T cell receptor beta chains below were found in one sample sequenced in a study of cytomegalovirus exposure and HLA in healthy donors. Primers for the PCR totalled 60 Vbeta and 13 Jbeta. The data were produced by immunoSEQ multiplex PCR, yet TCRdb's version contains in-frame clones alone and is incomplete. This table lists approximately 110,000 clones. The source material was PBMCs. The receptors were sampled from a young man in good health and CMV-seronegative.

This chain connects TRBV19 to TRBJ1-5; D is unclear. Trimming pared 3 bases from V and 3 bases from J, leaving 18 bases between. The CDR3 extends over 17 amino acids. Germline CDR1 LNHDA, CDR2 SQIVND (reference sequence). The CDR3 protein is CASSISNRATSNQPQHF. The CDR3 DNA reads TGTGCCAGTAGTATCAGTAATCGAGCGACCTCCAATCAGCCCCAGCATTTT.

The chain has TRBV6-5 and TRBJ2-2, with D maybe TRBD2 (5 bases). The V gene lost 9 bases and the J gene lost 4 bases, with 9 bases spanning the gap. Germline V gene lookup returns CDR1 MNHEY and CDR2 SVGAGI. This CDR3 has 12 amino acids. CDR3: CASERGTGELFF. The CDR3, as DNA: TGTGCCAGTGAACGGGGCACCGGGGAGCTGTTTTTT.